This TCR beta chain is drawn from a study of cytomegalovirus exposure and HLA in healthy donors. Study overall: Later, an analysis reported that the 130 or so validation repertoires had used the same platform as the roughly 660 first-cohort repertoires. Points from the study as a whole: Altogether, 164 TCR beta chains were recorded as cytomegalovirus-associated. For most TCR sequences rarity was the rule, although some public TCRs occurred in many donors. It was reported that the classifier diagnosed cytomegalovirus status with high specificity and sensitivity in both the original and validation cohorts.

Details on this clone: As yet, its antigen is unknown.

This table comes from immunoSEQ multiplex PCR, and its TCRdb copy is limited to in-frame clones, with some not included. The data hold around 150,000 clones, with approximately 80% observed a single time. The V segment lost 4 bases and the J segment 7 bases; nucleotides outside the gene matches: 6. The CDR3 has 14 residues. Germline assignment: CDR1 SGHRS and CDR2 YFSETQ. This receptor was obtained from a man aged 25 to 40 in good health and CMV-seropositive. The chain is built from TRBV5-1 and TRBJ2-1, with TRBD2 identical over 9 bases. The sample comprised PBMCs. Here the CDR3 reads CASSARGGGNEQFF. In DNA form, the CDR3 reads TGCGCCAGCAGCGCGCGGGGGGGCGGTAATGAGCAGTTCTTC.